The 8 T cell receptor beta chains below come from one sample, sequenced in a study of Ad26.COV2.S vaccination and SARS-CoV-2 variants. Noted treatment: roughly 18 received Ad26.COV2.S at low or high dose, single or two shots; roughly five received placebo; per-sample allocation not given. It was on day 63 after the first vaccine or placebo injection that samples were taken. Clones were read by immunoSEQ multiplex PCR, and TCRdb kept only the in-frame ones, dropping some. This table holds some 450,000 clones, about 90% found once. The sample in question was peripheral blood, obtained in a trial of Ad26.COV2.S vaccine versus placebo. The origin of the receptors is a person aged 18-65 years who received the Ad26.COV2.S COVID-19 vaccine or a placebo.

V and J are TRBV10-3 and TRBJ1-1; the D gene is possibly TRBD1 (5 bases). Trimming pared 6 bases from V and 1 base from J, leaving 9 bases between. Germline assignment: CDR1 ENHRY and CDR2 SYGVKD. This CDR3 spans 13 amino acids. CDR3 DNA: TGTGCCATCAGGGGACGGGAGAACACTGAAGCTTTCTTT. The encoded protein is CAIRGRENTEAFF.

The DNA of the CDR3 is TGTGCCAGTAGCGAGACTAGCGGGAGACAGTACGAGCAGTACTTC. Translation gives CASSETSGRQYEQYF. The J gene is TRBJ2-7, the V gene TRBV19, with 12 positions matching TRBD2. The CDR3 covers 15 residues. Per germline, CDR1 LNHDA and CDR2 SQIVND (reference sequence). V gave up 6 bases and J gave up 4 bases; unmatched junction bases: 7.

The V gene is TRBV28, the J gene TRBJ1-3; the D is unclear. The CDR3 extends over 17 amino acids. Trimming pared 3 bases from V and 2 bases from J, leaving 17 bases between. CDR1 and CDR2 (germline): MDHEN, SYDVKM. In DNA form, the CDR3 reads TGTGCCAGCAGTTTCCCCTTAGAAGATTTGGCTGGAAACACCATATATTTT. Translation: CASSFPLEDLAGNTIYF. Filled out from reference TRBV28 and TRBJ1-3, the complete variable domain reads DVKVTQSSRYLVKRTGEKVFLECVQDMDHENMFWYRQDPGLGLRLIYFSYDVKMKEKGDIPEGYSVSREKKERFSLILESASTNQTSMYLCASSFPLEDLAGNTIYFGEGSWLTVV.

V gene TRBV7-6 combines with J gene TRBJ2-7, with 13 bases aligning to TRBD2. V gave up 5 bases and J gave up 2 bases; unmatched junction bases: 3. The CDR3 is made up of 15 amino acids. From germline, CDR1 is SGHVS and CDR2 FNYEAQ. The CDR3 spells CASSPTSGRTYEQYF. As DNA, the CDR3 is TGTGCCAGCAGCCCGACTAGCGGGAGGACCTACGAGCAGTACTTC. Complete variable domain (other parts from reference TRBV7-6 and TRBJ2-7): GAGVSQSPRYKVTKRGQDVALRCDPISGHVSLYWYRQALGQGPEFLTYFNYEAQQDKSGLPNDRFSAERPEGSISTLTIQRTEQRDSAMYRCASSPTSGRTYEQYFGPGTRLTVT.

V gene TRBV12-3 or TRBV12-4 combines with J gene TRBJ1-1, with 7 bases fitting TRBD1. V gave up 3 bases and J gave up 6 bases; unmatched junction bases: 4. This CDR3 has 13 residues. CDR3 amino acids: CASSLFTGAEAFF. The CDR3, as DNA: TGTGCCAGCAGTTTGTTTACAGGGGCTGAAGCTTTCTTT.

The V call is TRBV7-2, the J call TRBJ2-3; 7 bases are a match to TRBD2. The CDR3 is 16 amino acids. V lost 3 bases and J lost 0; bases outside the gene matches: 6. Per germline, CDR1 SGHTA and CDR2 FQGNSA. Written as DNA, the CDR3 is TGTGCCAGCAGCTTTACTAGCGCCCCTAGCACAGATACGCAGTATTTT. Encoded protein: CASSFTSAPSTDTQYF.

The rearrangement links TRBV5-1 to TRBJ2-3, with unresolved D. Looked up from germline, CDR1 is SGHRS and CDR2 is YFSETQ. Trimming left V 3 bases short and J 0 bases short, with 14 bases between. This CDR3 spans 16 amino acids. The CDR3 reads CASSSVDTISTDTQYF. In nucleotides, the CDR3 is TGCGCCAGCAGCTCCGTTGACACCATCAGCACAGATACGCAGTATTTT.

The chain has TRBV6-2 or TRBV6-3 and TRBJ2-7; D not resolved. Germline V gene lookup returns CDR1 MNHEY and CDR2 SVGEGT. This CDR3 is 13 amino acids long. Trimming removed 0 bases at V and 0 bases at J, with 3 bases between. For the CDR3, the DNA is TGTGCCAGCAGTTACTCTCGCTCCTACGAGCAGTACTTC. Its translation is CASSYSRSYEQYF.